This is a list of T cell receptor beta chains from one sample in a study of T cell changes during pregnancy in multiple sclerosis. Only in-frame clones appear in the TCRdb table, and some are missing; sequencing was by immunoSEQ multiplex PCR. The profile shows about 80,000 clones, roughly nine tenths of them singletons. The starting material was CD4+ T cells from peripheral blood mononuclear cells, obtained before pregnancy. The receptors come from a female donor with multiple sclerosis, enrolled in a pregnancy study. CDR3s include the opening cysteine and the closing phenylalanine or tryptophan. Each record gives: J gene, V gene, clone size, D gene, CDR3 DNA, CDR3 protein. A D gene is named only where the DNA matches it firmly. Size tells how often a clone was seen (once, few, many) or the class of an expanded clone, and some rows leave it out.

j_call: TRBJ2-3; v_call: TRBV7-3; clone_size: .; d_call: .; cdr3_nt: TGTGCCAGCAGCTTCCCCAGGTACACAGATACGCAGTATTTT; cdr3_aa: CASSFPRYTDTQYF
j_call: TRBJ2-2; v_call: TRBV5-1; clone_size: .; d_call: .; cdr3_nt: TGCGCCAGCAGCTTGCCAGGGCAGAACACCGGGGAGCTGTTTTTT; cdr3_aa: CASSLPGQNTGELFF
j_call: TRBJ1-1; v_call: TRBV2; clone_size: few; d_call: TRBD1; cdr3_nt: TGTGCCAGCAGGGCCGGGACAGGGTTGAACACTGAAGCTTTCTTT; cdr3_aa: CASRAGTGLNTEAFF
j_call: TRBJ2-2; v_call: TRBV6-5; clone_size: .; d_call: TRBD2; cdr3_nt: TGTGCCAGCAATCGCGTAGCGGGAAAAACCGGGGAGCTGTTTTTT; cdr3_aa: CASNRVAGKTGELFF
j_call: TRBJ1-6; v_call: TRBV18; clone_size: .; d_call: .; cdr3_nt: TGTGCCAGCTCAATTAGGCAGGGGAGCCATAATTCACCCCTCCACTTT; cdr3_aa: CASSIRQGSHNSPLHF
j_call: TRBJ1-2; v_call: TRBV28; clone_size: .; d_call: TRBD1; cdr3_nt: TGTGCCAGCATCGGACAGGGGGCGCCTAACTATGGCTACACCTTC; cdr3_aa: CASIGQGAPNYGYTF
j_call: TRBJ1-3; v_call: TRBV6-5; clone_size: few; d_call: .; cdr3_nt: TGTGCCAGCAGTTCCCCGAGAGGCGGAAACACCATATATTTT; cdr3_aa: CASSSPRGGNTIYF
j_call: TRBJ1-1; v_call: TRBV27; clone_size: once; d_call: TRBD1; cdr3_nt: TGTGCCAGCAGTTCTAGGACAGGGAGGGGCACTGAAGCTTTCTTT; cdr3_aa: CASSSRTGRGTEAFF
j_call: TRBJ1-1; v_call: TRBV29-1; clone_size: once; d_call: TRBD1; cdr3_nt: TGCAGCGTTCCCTCCCCCCAGGGGGGGAACACTGAAGCTTTCTTT; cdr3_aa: CSVPSPQGGNTEAFF
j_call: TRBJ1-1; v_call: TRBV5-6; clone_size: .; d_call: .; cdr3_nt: TGTGCCAGCAGTCTCCCCCGGGACAAAAGACGAGGGACTGAAGCTTTCTTT; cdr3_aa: CASSLPRDKRRGTEAFF
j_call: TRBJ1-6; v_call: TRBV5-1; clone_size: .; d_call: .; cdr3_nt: TGCGCCAGCAGCTTGAAAGGAGGGAATTCACCCCTCCACTTT; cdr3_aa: CASSLKGGNSPLHF
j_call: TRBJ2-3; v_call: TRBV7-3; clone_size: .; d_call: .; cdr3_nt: TGTGCCAGCAGCTTACACAGGACAGATACGCAGTATTTT; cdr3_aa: CASSLHRTDTQYF
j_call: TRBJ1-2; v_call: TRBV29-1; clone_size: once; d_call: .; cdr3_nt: TGCAGCGTTGAATTAGGGGGAGCCCCAGGATTC; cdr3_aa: CSVELGGAPGF
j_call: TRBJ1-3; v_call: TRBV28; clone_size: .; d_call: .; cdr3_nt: TGTGCCAGCAGTTTTAGTGGTACTGGAAACACCATATATTTT; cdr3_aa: CASSFSGTGNTIYF
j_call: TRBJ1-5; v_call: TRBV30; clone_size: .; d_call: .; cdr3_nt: TGTGCCTGGAATTCGGGATATAGCAATCAGCCCCAGCATTTT; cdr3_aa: CAWNSGYSNQPQHF
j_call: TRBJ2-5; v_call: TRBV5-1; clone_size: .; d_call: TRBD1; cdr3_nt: TGCGCCAGCAGCCAAAGACAGGGGGCGAGGGAAGAGACCCAGTACTTC; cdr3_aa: CASSQRQGAREETQYF
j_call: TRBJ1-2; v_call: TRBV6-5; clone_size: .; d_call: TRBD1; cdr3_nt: TGTGCCAGCAGTCAATTAGGACAGGCCAACTATGGCTACACCTTC; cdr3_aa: CASSQLGQANYGYTF
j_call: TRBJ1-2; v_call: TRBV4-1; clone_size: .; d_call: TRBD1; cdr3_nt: TGCGCCAGCAGCCGCGGGACAGTTGGCTACACCTTC; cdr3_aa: CASSRGTVGYTF
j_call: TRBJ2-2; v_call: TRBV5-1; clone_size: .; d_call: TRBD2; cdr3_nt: TGCGCCAGCAGCCCGGGACTAGGAAACACCGGGGAGCTGTTTTTT; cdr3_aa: CASSPGLGNTGELFF
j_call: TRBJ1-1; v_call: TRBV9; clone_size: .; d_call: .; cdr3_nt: TGTGCCAGCAGCGTAGTAGTGAACACTGAAGCTTTCTTT; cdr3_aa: CASSVVVNTEAFF
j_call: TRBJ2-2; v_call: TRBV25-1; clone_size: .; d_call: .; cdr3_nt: TGTGCCAGCAGTGAATTGGAGGATATCACCGGGGAGCTGTTTTTT; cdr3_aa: CASSELEDITGELFF
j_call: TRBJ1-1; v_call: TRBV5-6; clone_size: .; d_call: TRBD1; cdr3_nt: TGTGCCAGCAGCTTGCCCCGGGACAGGGAGAACACTGAAGCTTTCTTT; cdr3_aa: CASSLPRDRENTEAFF
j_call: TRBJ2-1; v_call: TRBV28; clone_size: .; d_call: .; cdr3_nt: TGTGCCAGCAATTTTAAAGGGCTAGCGAGACAGAATGAGCAGTTCTTC; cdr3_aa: CASNFKGLARQNEQFF
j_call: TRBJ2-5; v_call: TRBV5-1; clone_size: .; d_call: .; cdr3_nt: TGCGCCAGCAGCTCTTCAGGGGTTTGGGGGGAGACCCAGTACTTC; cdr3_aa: CASSSSGVWGETQYF
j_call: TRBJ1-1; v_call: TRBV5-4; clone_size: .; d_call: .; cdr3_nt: TGTGCCAGCAGCTTGAACAGGGTGACTGAAGCTTTCTTT; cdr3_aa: CASSLNRVTEAFF
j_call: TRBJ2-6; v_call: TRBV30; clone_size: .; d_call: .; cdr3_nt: TGTGCCTGGAGTGTAGCGGTGGGGGGGGCCAACGTCCTGACTTTC; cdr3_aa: CAWSVAVGGANVLTF
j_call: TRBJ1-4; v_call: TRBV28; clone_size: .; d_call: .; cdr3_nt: TGTGCCAGCAGTTCCCCTCAGGAAAAACTGTTTTTT; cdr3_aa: CASSSPQEKLFF
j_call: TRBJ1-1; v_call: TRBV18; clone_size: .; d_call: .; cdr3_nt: TGTGCCAGCTCCGGGGCGGGGCAGGGCACTGAAGCTTTCTTT; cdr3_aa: CASSGAGQGTEAFF
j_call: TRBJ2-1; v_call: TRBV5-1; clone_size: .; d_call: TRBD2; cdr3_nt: TGCGCCAGCAGCCCAGGAAGCGGACTAGCGGGAGTTTTTAATGAGCAGTTCTTC; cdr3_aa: CASSPGSGLAGVFNEQFF
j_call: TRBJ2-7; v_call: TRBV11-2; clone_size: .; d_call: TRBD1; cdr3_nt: TGTGCCAGCAGACGGGGACAGGGAAAGTCCTACGAGCAGTACTTC; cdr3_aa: CASRRGQGKSYEQYF
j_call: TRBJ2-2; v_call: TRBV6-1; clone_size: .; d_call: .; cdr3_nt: TGTGCCAGCAGTGAAAGGAGGAACACCGGGGAGCTGTTTTTT; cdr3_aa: CASSERRNTGELFF
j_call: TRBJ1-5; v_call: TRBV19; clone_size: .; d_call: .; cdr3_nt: TGTGCCAGTAGTAACCGAGCCAATCAGCCCCAGCATTTT; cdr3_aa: CASSNRANQPQHF
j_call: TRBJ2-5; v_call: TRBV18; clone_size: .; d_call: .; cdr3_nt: TGTGCCAGCTCACCACCGGGCAGGGGAGAGACCCAGTACTTC; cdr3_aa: CASSPPGRGETQYF
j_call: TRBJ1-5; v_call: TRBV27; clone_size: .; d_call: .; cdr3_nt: TGTGCCAGCAGTTTGCGGGGAGGGCCCCAGCATTTT; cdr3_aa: CASSLRGGPQHF
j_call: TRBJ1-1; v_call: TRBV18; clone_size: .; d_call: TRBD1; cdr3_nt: TGTGCCAGCTCAGACAGGGAGGCCACTGAAGCTTTCTTT; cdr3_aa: CASSDREATEAFF
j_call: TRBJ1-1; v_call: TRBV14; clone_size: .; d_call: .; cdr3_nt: TGTGCCAGCAGCCAAAATCGGGACACTGAAGCTTTCTTT; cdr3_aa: CASSQNRDTEAFF
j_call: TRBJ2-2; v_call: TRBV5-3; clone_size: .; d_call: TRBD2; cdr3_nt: TGTGCCAGAAGCTTGGTCGAAGTGGTGACTAGCGAAACCGGGGAGCTGTTTTTT; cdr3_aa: CARSLVEVVTSETGELFF
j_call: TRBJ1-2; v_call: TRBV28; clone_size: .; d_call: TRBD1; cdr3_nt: TGTGCCAGCAGTTTTAACAGGGGCGGGGGCTACACCTTC; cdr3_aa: CASSFNRGGGYTF
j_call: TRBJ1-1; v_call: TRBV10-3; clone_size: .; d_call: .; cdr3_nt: TGTGCCATCGGACGGGAGAACACTGAAGCTTTCTTT; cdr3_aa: CAIGRENTEAFF
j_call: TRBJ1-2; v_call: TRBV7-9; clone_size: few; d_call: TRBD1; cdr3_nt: TGTGCCAGCAGCCCCGGGACAGTCTATGGCTACACCTTC; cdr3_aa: CASSPGTVYGYTF
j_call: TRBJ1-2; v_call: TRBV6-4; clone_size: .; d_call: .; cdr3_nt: TGTGCCAGCAGTGGGAACGGGGTTGGCTACACCTTC; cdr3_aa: CASSGNGVGYTF